These 27 T cell receptor beta chains share one sample of origin, sequenced in a study of shared clonotypes between healthy human individuals. TCRdb's table, derived via immunoSEQ multiplex PCR, lists solely in-frame clones and lacks some. In the table there are hundreds of thousands of clones, around 72% of which are singletons. The sample taken for sequencing was memory CD4+ T cells sorted from blood. Subset described: CD45RA-negative fraction. These receptors originate from a woman younger than 45 in good health.

This clone was counted only a few times. The chain couples TRBV29-1 to TRBJ2-7; no definite D call. The V end was cut by 7 bases, the J end by 0 bases, with 10 bases between. Germline CDR1 SQVTM, CDR2 ANQGSEA. CDR3 size: 12 residues. The CDR3 DNA sequence: TGCAGCGGACGCGCGAACTCCTACGAGCAGTACTTC. Its translation is CSGRANSYEQYF.

Notes on this clone: Distinct nucleotide sequences in the sample also encode this CDR3. The chain employs TRBV29-1 and TRBJ2-1; possibly TRBD2 for D (6 bases). The CDR3 extends over 13 amino acids. Trimming stripped 4 bases from V and 5 bases from J, with 12 bases between. Germline V gene lookup returns CDR1 SQVTM and CDR2 ANQGSEA. The CDR3 protein is CSVGSGEDNEQFF. In DNA, the CDR3 is TGCAGCGTTGGGTCGGGAGAGGACAATGAGCAGTTCTTC.

V and J are TRBV28 and TRBJ2-7; the match to TRBD1 covers 9 bases. Germline trimming cut 4 bases from V and 4 bases from J; bases unmatched to any gene: 8. The CDR3 extends over 15 amino acids. Germline V gene sequence: CDR1 MDHEN, CDR2 SYDVKM. The CDR3: CASSSPGQGVYEQYF. The CDR3 DNA reads TGTGCCAGCAGTTCGCCGGGACAGGGTGTTTACGAGCAGTACTTC.

The chain carries TRBV7-9 and TRBJ1-1; D remains ambiguous. V lost 2 bases to trimming and J lost 1 base, with 8 bases between them. The length of the CDR3 is 14 residues. CDR1 and CDR2 from the germline V gene are SEHNR and FQNEAQ (reference sequence). In DNA form, the CDR3 reads TGTGCCAGCAGCTTACTACAGCCGAACACTGAAGCTTTCTTT. It yields the protein CASSLLQPNTEAFF.

V is TRBV19 and J is TRBJ1-4; D unclear. Per the germline V gene, CDR1 is LNHDA and CDR2 is SQIVND (reference sequence). With 4 bases removed from V and 7 bases from J, the gap between germline ends came to 10 bases. The CDR3 is made up of 13 amino acids. CDR3 loop: CASSKSRGEKLFF. As DNA, the CDR3 is TGTGCCAGTAGTAAAAGTAGAGGTGAAAAACTGTTTTTT.

In regard to this clone: Sequence at one end of the junction differs from germline and may be a read error. The rearrangement joins TRBV5-1 to TRBJ2-7; TRBD1 matches 8 bases. The CDR3 is 14 residues long. In germline, CDR1 is SGHRS, CDR2 YFSETQ. CDR3 protein: CASRLDREAYEQYF. The CDR3 bases are TGCGCCAGCAGATTGGACAGGGAGGCCTACGAGCAGTACTTC.

The rearrangement uses TRBV9 and TRBJ1-2; 11 nucleotides match TRBD1. With 3 bases clipped from V and 4 bases from J, the junction kept 17 bases outside the gene matches. Germline CDR1 SGDLS, CDR2 YYNGEE. The CDR3 consists of 19 residues. The CDR3 here is CASSANTGTGGGPLYGYTF. In DNA form, the CDR3 reads TGTGCCAGCAGCGCAAACACCGGGACAGGGGGAGGCCCCCTCTATGGCTACACCTTC.

The rearrangement joins TRBV7-2 to TRBJ2-7; D may correspond to TRBD1 or TRBD2 (6 bases each). The V gene's germline CDR1 is SGHTA and CDR2 FQGNSA. V dropped 2 bases and J dropped 7 bases, with 12 bases sitting between them. The CDR3 extends over 13 amino acids. The CDR3 nucleotides are TGTGCCAGCAGCTTAAGGGGGGAGACGGAGCAGTACTTC. Amino acids: CASSLRGETEQYF.

Only one count was recorded for this clone. The V call is TRBV7-2, the J call TRBJ2-1; D uncertain. V was trimmed by 5 bases and J by 6 bases, leaving 17 bases between them. Germline V gene sequence: CDR1 SGHTA, CDR2 FQGNSA. The CDR3 is 15 amino acids. This CDR3 reads CASSLVALVSNEQFF. The CDR3 nucleotides read TGTGCCAGCAGCCTCGTTGCGCTCGTCTCCAATGAGCAGTTCTTC. The whole variable domain, remainder taken from reference TRBV7-2 and TRBJ2-1, is GAGVSQSPSNKVTEKGKDVELRCDPISGHTALYWYRQSLGQGLEFLIYFQGNSAPDKSGLPSDRFSAERTGGSVSTLTIQRTQQEDSAVYLCASSLVALVSNEQFFGPGTRLTVL.

The chain combines TRBV29-1 with TRBJ2-2; maybe TRBD2 (5 bases). V was trimmed by 7 bases and J by 6 bases, leaving 21 bases between them. Germline CDR1 is SQVTM and CDR2 is ANQGSEA. The CDR3 has 15 residues. The CDR3 is CSARPPEGKAGELFF. In DNA, the CDR3 is TGCAGCGCCAGACCCCCAGAGGGCAAAGCCGGGGAGCTGTTTTTT.

This clone was found a few times. The chain links TRBV25-1 to TRBJ2-1, with D possibly called TRBD1 or TRBD2 (6 bases each). The germline gives CDR1 MGHDK, CDR2 SYGVNS. Between the trimmed V and J ends, which lost 5 bases and 5 bases, there was a span of 19 bases. The CDR3 is 16 amino acids. CDR3 DNA: TGTGCCAGCAGTCCAAAGTTGCCGGGGGCGGACAATGAGCAGTTCTTC. This gives the protein CASSPKLPGADNEQFF.

This chain links TRBV28 with TRBJ1-1; perhaps TRBD1 as D (5 bases). The CDR3 covers 15 residues. CDR1 and CDR2 from the germline V gene are MDHEN and SYDVKM. Trimming took 4 bases from V and 2 from J, leaving 14 bases between them. The CDR3 coding sequence is TGTGCCAGCAGTTCCCCCCAGGGCGGTAACACTGAAGCTTTCTTT. Encoded protein: CASSSPQGGNTEAFF. Variable domain in full (rest from reference TRBV28 and TRBJ1-1): DVKVTQSSRYLVKRTGEKVFLECVQDMDHENMFWYRQDPGLGLRLIYFSYDVKMKEKGDIPEGYSVSREKKERFSLILESASTNQTSMYLCASSSPQGGNTEAFFGQGTRLTVV.

The rearrangement links TRBV20-1 to TRBJ1-4; D is ambiguous. V shed 3 bases and J shed 8 bases, with 4 bases lying between them. Germline V gives CDR1 DFQATT, CDR2 SNEGSKA (reference sequence). The CDR3 contains 10 residues. The CDR3 sequence is CSASVEKLFF. DNA of the CDR3: TGCAGTGCTAGCGTCGAAAAACTGTTTTTT.

The chain couples TRBV11-2 to TRBJ1-1; the D gene is possibly TRBD1 (6 bases). V lost 5 bases and J 1 base, leaving 14 bases between the germline ends. Germline V CDR1 and CDR2: SGHAT, FQNNGV. CDR3 length equals 15 residues. CDR3 sequence (DNA): TGTGCCAGCAGCAAGTCCCCACAGGGGAACACTGAAGCTTTCTTT. Translating it yields CASSKSPQGNTEAFF.

This clone turned up a few times. This chain uses TRBV28 with TRBJ2-1; no firm D call. This CDR3 contains 11 residues. V was pared by 8 bases and J by 4 bases, with 6 bases between. CDR1 and CDR2 from the germline V gene are MDHEN and SYDVKM. CDR3 DNA: TGTGCCAGCGGAAAGTACAATGAGCAGTTCTTC. Its protein product is CASGKYNEQFF.

Note on this clone: This could be a read error, since a much larger clone is one nucleotide away. The chain joins TRBV6-5 to TRBJ1-5; possible D gene TRBD1, 6 bases. This CDR3 has 15 residues. Germline V gene sequence: CDR1 MNHEY, CDR2 SVGAGI. The CDR3: CASRKTGLDNQSQHF. CDR3 sequence (DNA): TGTGCCAGCAGAAAAACAGGGTTGGACAATCAGTCCCAGCATTTT.

The rearrangement joins TRBV29-1 to TRBJ2-3; 7 bases line up with TRBD1. Looked up from germline, CDR1 is SQVTM and CDR2 is ANQGSEA. CDR3 length: 15 residues. Trimming at V came to 6 bases and at J to 2 bases, leaving 11 bases not matched to a gene. The CDR3 sequence: CSVAGQVRPTDTQYF. The CDR3 region has the DNA TGCAGCGTCGCAGGACAGGTTAGGCCCACAGATACGCAGTATTTT.

The chain employs TRBV4-2 and TRBJ1-4; 8 bases agree with TRBD1. V lost 0 bases, J lost 8 bases, and 5 bases stayed unmatched. This CDR3 comprises 15 residues. Germline CDR1 is LGHNA and CDR2 is YNFKEQ. The DNA of the CDR3 is TGTGCCAGCAGCCAAGATCAGGGGGCCGGGGAAAAACTGTTTTTT. Its protein product is CASSQDQGAGEKLFF.

The rearrangement joins TRBV27 to TRBJ2-3; 8 bases are shared with TRBD2. J was trimmed by 0 bases and V by 1 base; bases with no gene match: 3. There are 16 residues in the CDR3. Germline V gene sequence: CDR1 MNHEY, CDR2 SMNVEV (reference sequence). The CDR3 region is CASSLFSSGSTDTQYF. CDR3 sequence (DNA): TGTGCCAGCAGTTTATTCTCTAGCGGGAGCACAGATACGCAGTATTTT.

V usage is TRBV28 and J usage is TRBJ2-7; unclear D gene. Per the germline V gene, CDR1 is MDHEN and CDR2 is SYDVKM. The CDR3 length is 13 residues. Trimming shortened V by 8 bases and J by 7 bases, and 18 bases separated the two germline ends. CDR3 residues: CASGPSGVSEQYF. The CDR3 coding sequence is TGTGCCAGCGGCCCGTCAGGAGTAAGTGAGCAGTACTTC.

This clone was recorded once. The chain uses TRBV15 and TRBJ2-7; TRBD2 agrees at 9 bases. The CDR3 is 17 residues long. Germline CDR1 and CDR2: LNHNV and YYDKDF (reference sequence). The ends lost 4 bases at V and 0 bases at J; junction bases unmatched: 10. The CDR3 reads CATSIRLAGLGSYEQYF. CDR3 sequence (DNA): TGTGCCACCAGCATCCGGCTAGCGGGATTAGGCTCCTACGAGCAGTACTTC.

V is TRBV19 and J is TRBJ2-3, with 9 bases identical to TRBD2. The CDR3 is 14 amino acids. J lost 1 base, V lost 10 bases, and 6 bases had no gene match. CDR1 and CDR2 from the germline V gene are LNHDA and SQIVND (reference sequence). CDR3 nucleotide sequence: TGTGCCACCATAGCGGGAGACGGCACAGATACGCAGTATTTT. As protein: CATIAGDGTDTQYF. Full variable domain (missing parts from reference TRBV19 and TRBJ2-3): DGGITQSPKYLFRKEGQNVTLSCEQNLNHDAMYWYRQDPGQGLRLIYYSQIVNDFQKGDIAEGYSVSREKKESFPLTVTSAQKNPTAFYLCATIAGDGTDTQYFGPGTRLTVL.

J is TRBJ1-5 and V is TRBV28; no clear D. Trimming removed 1 base at V and 1 base at J, with 5 bases between. This CDR3 comprises 14 residues. Germline lookup yields CDR1 MDHEN and CDR2 SYDVKM. Here the CDR3 reads CASSLSQSNQPQHF. The CDR3 region has the DNA TGTGCCAGCAGTTTATCACAGAGCAATCAGCCCCAGCATTTT.

This rearrangement joins TRBV11-3 to TRBJ2-1; D not certain. The germline CDR1 and CDR2 sequences are SGHNT and YENEEA. The CDR3 contains 15 residues. V lost 5 bases and J lost 3, with 14 bases in between. The CDR3 DNA is TGTGCCAGCAGCCGCACCTCAGGAGACTACAATGAGCAGTTCTTC. Encoded protein: CASSRTSGDYNEQFF.

This clone was found once. The chain joins TRBV7-2 to TRBJ1-5; 8 nucleotides align to TRBD1. Germline assignment: CDR1 SGHTA and CDR2 FQGNSA. The CDR3 runs to 15 residues. Trimming removed 1 base from V and 6 bases from J; junction bases left unmatched: 5. CDR3 sequence reads: CASSLGQGQGQPQHF. CDR3 sequence (DNA): TGTGCCAGCAGCTTAGGACAGGGGCAGGGTCAGCCCCAGCATTTT.

The V and J genes are TRBV10-3 and TRBJ1-2; possible D gene TRBD1, 6 bases. V lost 3 bases to trimming and J lost 6 bases, with 17 bases between them. CDR3 length equals 15 residues. Per germline, CDR1 ENHRY and CDR2 SYGVKD. CDR3 region: CAISDGFTGRDGYTF. The CDR3 DNA follows: TGTGCCATCAGTGACGGTTTTACAGGGAGGGATGGCTACACCTTC.

The rearrangement uses TRBV19 and TRBJ1-1, with 8 bases that match TRBD1. Germline V gene sequence: CDR1 LNHDA, CDR2 SQIVND (reference sequence). J gave up 1 base and V 4 bases, and 5 bases lay outside the gene matches. The CDR3 consists of 15 residues. This CDR3 reads CASSTPGQANTEAFF. As DNA, the CDR3 is TGTGCCAGTAGTACCCCGGGACAGGCGAACACTGAAGCTTTCTTT.